These 17 T cell receptor beta chains were sequenced from one sample in a study of blood T cell repertoires in COVID-19. Profiled with immunoSEQ multiplex PCR; TCRdb holds only in-frame clones, not every one. The sample lists over 400,000 clones, 86% occurring once. The sample was peripheral blood. The receptor source for this set is a woman aged 25 to 45 with active or convalescent COVID-19.

The chain employs TRBV13 and TRBJ2-7; 10 positions agree with TRBD2. The CDR3 is 14 amino acids. Per germline, CDR1 PRHDT and CDR2 FYEKMQ (reference sequence). V lost 1 base, J lost 6 bases, and 3 bases stayed unmatched. The CDR3 DNA is TGTGCCAGCAGCTTAGAACTAGCGGGGCCCGAGCAGTACTTC. Translated: CASSLELAGPEQYF.

The chain has TRBV6-5 and TRBJ1-2; 7 bases agree with TRBD1. CDR3 length: 15 residues. Germline CDR1 is MNHEY and CDR2 is SVGAGI. The trim removed 6 bases at V and 0 bases at J, leaving 7 bases unmatched. The CDR3 sequence: CASRGTAEANYGYTF. CDR3 bases: TGTGCCAGCAGGGGGACAGCCGAAGCTAACTATGGCTACACCTTC.

The chain links TRBV30 to TRBJ1-1; D is possibly TRBD1 (6 bases). There are 12 residues in the CDR3. Germline assignment: CDR1 GTSNPN and CDR2 SVGIG (reference sequence). The ends were cut back, 8 bases at V and 5 bases at J, with 15 bases in the middle. As DNA, the CDR3 is TGTGCCGAACGTTCAGGGGTTACTGAAGCTTTCTTT. Translation gives CAERSGVTEAFF.

The chain uses TRBV19 and TRBJ2-7, with D hard to call. V shed 3 bases and J shed 6 bases, with 6 bases lying between them. The CDR3 sequence is 11 residues long. Germline CDR1 LNHDA, CDR2 SQIVND (reference sequence). The CDR3 here is CASSISGEQYF. Written as DNA, the CDR3 is TGTGCCAGTAGTATTTCAGGCGAGCAGTACTTC.

The V gene is TRBV5-1, the J gene TRBJ1-2; D not certain. V lost 0 bases and J 0 bases, leaving 9 bases between the germline ends. The CDR3 sequence is 15 residues long. CDR1 is SGHRS and CDR2 is YFSETQ in the germline V gene. Here the CDR3 reads CASSLAAGSNYGYTF. Written as DNA, the CDR3 is TGCGCCAGCAGCTTGGCGGCAGGATCTAACTATGGCTACACCTTC.

The V and J genes are TRBV5-1 and TRBJ2-7, with 10 bases aligning to TRBD1. With 3 bases clipped from V and 5 bases from J, the junction kept 8 bases outside the gene matches. This CDR3 is 15 amino acids long. Germline CDR1 is SGHRS and CDR2 is YFSETQ. In DNA, the CDR3 is TGCGCCAGCAGCTCTCAGACAGGGGGCATCGACGAGCAGTACTTC. Its protein product is CASSSQTGGIDEQYF.

This chain joins TRBV2 and TRBJ2-1; 8 bases are a match to TRBD2. Germline V CDR1 and CDR2: SNHLY, FYNNEI. The V and J ends lost 5 bases and 4 bases, in that order; junction bases with no gene match: 10. The CDR3 sequence is 16 residues long. The CDR3 DNA reads as TGTGCCAGCAGTCTGGCCAGCGGGGGAGGGTACAATGAGCAGTTCTTC. Translation gives CASSLASGGGYNEQFF.

Details on this clone: The same CDR3 arises from other DNA sequences in this sample as well. CDR3 region: CASGGLTGGPGEQYF. The CDR3 DNA is TGTGCCAGCGGAGGGTTAACGGGTGGGCCGGGGGAGCAGTACTTC. The chain recombines TRBV27 with TRBJ2-7; D is perhaps TRBD2 (6 bases). Between the trimmed V and J ends, which lost 8 bases and 7 bases, there was a span of 24 bases. CDR1 is MNHEY and CDR2 is SMNVEV in the germline V gene (reference sequence). This CDR3 has 15 amino acids.

The J gene is TRBJ1-1, the V gene TRBV3-1 (or the pseudogene TRBV3-2); the D gene is possibly TRBD1 (5 bases). The CDR3 has 13 residues. From germline, CDR1 is LGHDT and CDR2 YNNKEL (reference sequence). The V end was cut by 6 bases, the J end by 1 base, with 9 bases between. The CDR3 nucleotides are TGTGCCAGCAGACACACAGGGAACACTGAAGCTTTCTTT. Translating it yields CASRHTGNTEAFF.

This rearrangement joins TRBV5-4 to TRBJ1-2; 7 bases align to TRBD1. J lost 4 bases, V lost 4 bases, and 10 bases had no gene match. The CDR3 length is 15 residues. The germline V gene has CDR1 SGHNT and CDR2 YYREEE (reference sequence). The CDR3 reads CASSRETGLLYGYTF. CDR3 bases: TGTGCCAGCAGCCGGGAGACAGGGCTCCTCTATGGCTACACCTTC.

Concerning this clone: Other DNA variants within this sample encode the same CDR3. The chain couples TRBV27 to TRBJ1-1, with D perhaps matching TRBD1 (6 bases). Germline V gene data show CDR1 as MNHEY and CDR2 as SMNVEV (reference sequence). The CDR3 is made up of 14 amino acids. The V and J ends lost 0 bases and 1 base respectively, with 6 bases between them. Here the CDR3 DNA reads TGTGCCAGCAGTTTATCCAGGGGGAACACTGAAGCTTTCTTT. Translating gives CASSLSRGNTEAFF.

This chain joins TRBV13 and TRBJ2-7; 15 nucleotides match TRBD2. Germline CDR1 and CDR2: PRHDT and FYEKMQ (reference sequence). The CDR3 covers 15 residues. The V and J ends lost 4 bases and 4 bases, in that order; junction bases with no gene match: 2. The CDR3 sequence: CASSYGTSGGYEQYF. The CDR3 DNA reads TGTGCCAGCAGCTACGGGACTAGCGGGGGGTACGAGCAGTACTTC.

The chain couples TRBV5-6 to TRBJ1-1; D ambiguous. CDR1 and CDR2 from the germline V gene are SGHDT and YYEEEE. Trimming removed 4 bases at V and 3 bases at J, with 19 bases between. This CDR3 is built from 16 residues. The CDR3 region is CASSAETRAMDTEAFF. CDR3 in DNA: TGTGCCAGCAGCGCTGAGACGCGGGCCATGGACACTGAAGCTTTCTTT.

This clone has only a few counts. The gene calls are TRBV19 and TRBJ2-3, with TRBD1 matching over 8 bases. Looked up from germline, CDR1 is LNHDA and CDR2 is SQIVND (reference sequence). This CDR3 is built from 18 residues. V lost 6 bases and J lost 2; bases outside the gene matches: 16. Here the CDR3 DNA reads TGTGCCAGTAGGGTCCGAGGAGGACAGGGCCTTTCCACAGATACGCAGTATTTT. Translated: CASRVRGGQGLSTDTQYF.

The sample holds a few counts of this clone. The V gene is TRBV6-1, the J gene TRBJ1-2, with 7 bases that match TRBD1. CDR1 is MNHNS, CDR2 SASEGT, per germline. The V and J ends lost 0 bases and 5 bases, in that order; junction bases with no gene match: 18. CDR3 length equals 19 residues. This CDR3 reads CASSEARPGQSPREYGYTF. CDR3 nucleotide sequence: TGTGCCAGCAGTGAAGCGAGACCGGGACAGTCCCCCCGGGAGTATGGCTACACCTTC.

The gene calls are TRBV13 and TRBJ2-1, with 7 positions matching TRBD1. The CDR3 extends over 16 amino acids. The germline gives CDR1 PRHDT, CDR2 FYEKMQ (reference sequence). After removal of 4 bases from V and 2 bases from J, the junction contained 8 bases not matched to a gene. The CDR3 nucleotides are TGTGCCAGCAGCTCCGCTAGAGGGGGCCCCTACAATGAGCAGTTCTTC. Amino acids: CASSSARGGPYNEQFF.

The chain carries TRBV2 and TRBJ1-1; TRBD1 matches at 8 bases. The CDR3 is 14 amino acids. V shed 4 bases and J 7 bases; nucleotides not matched to a gene: 8. Germline V gene data show CDR1 as SNHLY and CDR2 as FYNNEI. The CDR3 coding sequence is TGTGCCAGCAGTGTGGGGGAGGGACAGGATGAAGCTTTCTTT. Residues: CASSVGEGQDEAFF.